These 6 T cell receptor beta chains came from one sample sequenced in a study of blood T cell repertoires in COVID-19 (dated by TCRdb to the early 2020s). The library was generated by the immunoSEQ multiplex PCR assay. This is the immuneACCESS table as TCRdb keeps it, with only in-frame sequences that have V and J called. A part of the clones is gone; compared with another copy, unresolved V genes explain less than half, and the rest is unexplained. The sample has fewer than 500,000 clones on record, 75% to 90% of them singletons. Of the sample, under 0.75% falls within the top ten clones. Sequencing was carried out using PBMCs or T cells enriched from blood (not recorded which). The receptors stem from a young woman who had recovered from COVID-19.

This chain connects TRBV7-2 to TRBJ2-6; 10 positions agree with TRBD2. Germline loops: CDR1 SGHTA, CDR2 FQGNSA. This CDR3 comprises 16 residues. The trim removed 7 bases at V and 4 bases at J, leaving 7 bases unmatched. DNA of the CDR3: TGTGCCAGCACGAGCGGGGGGGCCTCAGGGGCCAACGTCCTGACTTTC. It codes for CASTSGGASGANVLTF.

The rearrangement links TRBV6-1 to TRBJ1-4; D is uncertain. The V gene's germline CDR1 is MNHNS and CDR2 SASEGT. The CDR3 contains 15 residues. V lost 2 bases, J lost 4 bases, and 11 bases lay in between. CDR3 loop: CASSEFRGLNEKLFF. For the CDR3, the DNA is TGTGCCAGCAGTGAATTTAGAGGACTTAATGAAAAACTGTTTTTT.

This chain connects TRBV6-1 to TRBJ1-1; 9 positions match TRBD1. The CDR3 totals 18 residues. V shed 4 bases, J shed 1 base, and the junction held 13 bases outside the gene matches. In germline, CDR1 is MNHNS, CDR2 SASEGT. The chain's CDR3 is CASSGPVPGQGGNTEAFF. For the CDR3, the DNA is TGTGCCAGCAGTGGACCGGTCCCGGGACAGGGCGGGAACACTGAAGCTTTCTTT.

Concerning this clone: This specimen includes other DNA sequences encoding the same CDR3. V gene TRBV5-1 combines with J gene TRBJ1-2, with D perhaps matching TRBD1 (6 bases). The CDR3 runs to 13 residues. V was trimmed by 0 bases and J by 4 bases, leaving 7 bases between them. The germline CDR1 and CDR2 sequences are SGHRS and YFSETQ. The CDR3 DNA sequence: TGCGCCAGCAGCTTGGGAGGGGGCTATGGCTACACCTTC. Protein product: CASSLGGGYGYTF.

The chain links TRBV7-8 to TRBJ1-6; D call uncertain. This CDR3 comprises 16 residues. CDR1 is SGHVS, CDR2 FQNEAQ, per germline. Trimming took 1 base from V and 3 from J, leaving 10 bases between them. The DNA for the CDR3 is TGTGCCAGCAGCTTAGAGCGGGATCTCTATAATTCACCCCTCCACTTT. It specifies CASSLERDLYNSPLHF.

The chain combines TRBV2 with TRBJ1-1, with 8 bases fitting TRBD1. V was clipped by 7 bases and J by 1 base; unmatched bases: 5. Germline V CDR1 and CDR2: SNHLY, FYNNEI. The CDR3 covers 14 residues. The CDR3 DNA sequence: TGTGCCAGCACTCTGGGGACAGGGAACACTGAAGCTTTCTTT. It encodes CASTLGTGNTEAFF.